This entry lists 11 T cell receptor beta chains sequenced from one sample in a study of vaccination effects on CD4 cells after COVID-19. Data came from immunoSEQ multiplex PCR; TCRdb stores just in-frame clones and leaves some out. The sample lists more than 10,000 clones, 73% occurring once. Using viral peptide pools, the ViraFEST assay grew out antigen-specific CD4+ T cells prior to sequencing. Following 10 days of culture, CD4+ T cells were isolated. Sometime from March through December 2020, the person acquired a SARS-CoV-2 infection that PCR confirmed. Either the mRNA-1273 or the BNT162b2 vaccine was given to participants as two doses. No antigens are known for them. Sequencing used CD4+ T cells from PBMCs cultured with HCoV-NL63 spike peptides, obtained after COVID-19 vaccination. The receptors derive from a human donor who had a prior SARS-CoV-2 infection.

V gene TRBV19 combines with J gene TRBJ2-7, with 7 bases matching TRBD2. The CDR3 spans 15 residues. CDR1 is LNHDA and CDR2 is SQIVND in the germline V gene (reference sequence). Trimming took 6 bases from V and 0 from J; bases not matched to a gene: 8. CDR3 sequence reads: CASSLGGTYSYEQYF. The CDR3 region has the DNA TGTGCCAGTAGCCTGGGGGGGACCTACTCCTACGAGCAGTACTTC.

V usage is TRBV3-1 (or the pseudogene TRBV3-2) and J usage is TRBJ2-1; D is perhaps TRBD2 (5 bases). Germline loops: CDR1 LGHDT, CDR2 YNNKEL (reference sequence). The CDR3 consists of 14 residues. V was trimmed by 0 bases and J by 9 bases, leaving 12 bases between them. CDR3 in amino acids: CASSQDGGYFEQFF. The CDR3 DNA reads TGTGCCAGCAGCCAAGATGGCGGGTACTTTGAGCAGTTCTTC.

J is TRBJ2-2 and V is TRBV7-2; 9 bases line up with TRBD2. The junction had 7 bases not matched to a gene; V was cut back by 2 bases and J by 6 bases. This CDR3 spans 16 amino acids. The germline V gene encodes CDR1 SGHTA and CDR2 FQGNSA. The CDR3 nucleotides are TGTGCCAGCAGCTTATTTGTAGCGGGGGTCCCCGGGGAGCTGTTTTTT. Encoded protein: CASSLFVAGVPGELFF. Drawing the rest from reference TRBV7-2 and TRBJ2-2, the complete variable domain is GAGVSQSPSNKVTEKGKDVELRCDPISGHTALYWYRQSLGQGLEFLIYFQGNSAPDKSGLPSDRFSAERTGGSVSTLTIQRTQQEDSAVYLCASSLFVAGVPGELFFGEGSRLTVL.

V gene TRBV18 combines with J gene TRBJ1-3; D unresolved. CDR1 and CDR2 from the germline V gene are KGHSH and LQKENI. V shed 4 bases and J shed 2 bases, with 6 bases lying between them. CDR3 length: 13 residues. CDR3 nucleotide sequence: TGTGCCAGCTCACTCCGAGCTGGAAACACCATATATTTT. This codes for CASSLRAGNTIYF.

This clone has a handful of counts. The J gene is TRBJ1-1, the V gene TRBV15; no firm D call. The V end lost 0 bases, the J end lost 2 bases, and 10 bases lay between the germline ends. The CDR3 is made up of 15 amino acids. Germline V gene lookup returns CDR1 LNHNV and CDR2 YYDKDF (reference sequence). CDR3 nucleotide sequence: TGTGCCACCAGCAGAGATCTCGTAGGTAACACTGAAGCTTTCTTT. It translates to CATSRDLVGNTEAFF.

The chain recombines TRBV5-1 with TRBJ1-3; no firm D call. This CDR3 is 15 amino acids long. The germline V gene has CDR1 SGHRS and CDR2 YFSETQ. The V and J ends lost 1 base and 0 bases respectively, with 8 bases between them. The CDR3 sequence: CASSLSSNSGNTIYF. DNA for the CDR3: TGCGCCAGCAGCTTGAGCTCGAACTCTGGAAACACCATATATTTT.

CDR3 DNA: TGTGCCAGCAGCGCTACCCACGACAGGATCTATGGCTACACCTTC. Translated, it gives CASSATHDRIYGYTF. The chain uses TRBV6-5 and TRBJ1-2, with D possibly being TRBD1 (6 bases). Germline CDR1 reads MNHEY; CDR2 reads SVGAGI. The V end was cut by 6 bases, the J end by 4 bases, with 18 bases between. This CDR3 contains 15 residues.

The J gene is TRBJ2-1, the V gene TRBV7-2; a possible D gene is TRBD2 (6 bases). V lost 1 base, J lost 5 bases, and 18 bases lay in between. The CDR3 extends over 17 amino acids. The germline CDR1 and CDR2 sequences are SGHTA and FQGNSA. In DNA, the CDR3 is TGTGCCAGCAGCTTAGTACCGGGAGACCCAGGAGACAATGAGCAGTTCTTC. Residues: CASSLVPGDPGDNEQFF.

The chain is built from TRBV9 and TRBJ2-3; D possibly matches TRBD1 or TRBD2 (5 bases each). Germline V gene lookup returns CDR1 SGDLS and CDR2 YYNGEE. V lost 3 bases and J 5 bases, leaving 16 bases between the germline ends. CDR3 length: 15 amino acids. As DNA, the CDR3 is TGTGCCAGCAGCGATCGGCAGGGCGGAGGAGATACGCAGTATTTT. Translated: CASSDRQGGGDTQYF.

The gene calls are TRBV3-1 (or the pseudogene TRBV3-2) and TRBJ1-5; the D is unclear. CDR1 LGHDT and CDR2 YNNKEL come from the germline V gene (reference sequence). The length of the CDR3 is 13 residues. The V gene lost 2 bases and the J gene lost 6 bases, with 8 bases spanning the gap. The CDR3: CASSQLLGQPQHF. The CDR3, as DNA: TGTGCCAGCAGCCAACTCTTGGGTCAGCCCCAGCATTTT.

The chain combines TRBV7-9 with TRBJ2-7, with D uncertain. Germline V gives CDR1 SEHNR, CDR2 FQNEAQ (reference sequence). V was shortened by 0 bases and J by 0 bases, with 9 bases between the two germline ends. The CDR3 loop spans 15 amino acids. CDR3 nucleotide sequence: TGTGCCAGCAGCTTAGCTGGCATGCACTCCTACGAGCAGTACTTC. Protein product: CASSLAGMHSYEQYF.